The entry below describes one TCR beta chain. Antigen specificity is unknown. These data come from a study of T cells expressing NK-cell markers. About the study: Sorted CD3+CD56+NKG2C+, CD3+CD56+NKG2C- and CD3+CD56-NKG2C+ T cells provided the TCR beta repertoires. Findings and caveats of the study: The contribution of dominant NKG2C+ clonotypes to CD8+ T cells in about six donors was roughly 1.0-7.0%. Dominance of the CD3+CD56-NKG2C+ fraction by these clonotypes also held in a few donors.

Per germline, CDR1 MDHEN and CDR2 SYDVKM. The CDR3 spans 16 residues. UMI-tagged 5'RACE template switching yielded the TCR beta cDNA. TCRdb re-called the 5' RACE reads; one entry per CDR3 protein, DNA not given. Here the sample table reports 350,000 to 450,000 distinct CDR3 sequences. The V gene is TRBV28, the J gene TRBJ2-2; without DNA, the TCRdb call of TRBD1 cannot be checked. The sequencing input was blood T cells: a sorted CD56 or NKG2C T cell subset, CD4+ or CD8+ T cells, or bulk PBMC T cells (not recorded which). This TCR was recovered from a man aged 18-75 years in good health. The CDR3 is CASRPRGTENTGELFF.